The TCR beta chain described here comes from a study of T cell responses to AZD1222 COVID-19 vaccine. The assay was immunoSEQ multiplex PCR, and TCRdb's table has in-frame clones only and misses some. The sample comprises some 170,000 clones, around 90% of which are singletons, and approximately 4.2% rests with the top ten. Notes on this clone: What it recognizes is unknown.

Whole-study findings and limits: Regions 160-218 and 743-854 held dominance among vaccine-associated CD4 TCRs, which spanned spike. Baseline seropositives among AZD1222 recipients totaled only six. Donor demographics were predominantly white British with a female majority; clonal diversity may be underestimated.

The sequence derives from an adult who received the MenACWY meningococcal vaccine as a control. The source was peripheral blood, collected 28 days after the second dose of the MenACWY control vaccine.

The DNA of the CDR3 is TGTGCCTGGAGTGCGGGTTCCAACGACAATGAGCAGTTCTTC. This translates into CAWSAGSNDNEQFF. The chain has TRBV30 and TRBJ2-1; D gene ambiguous. The CDR3 consists of 14 residues. The germline V gene encodes CDR1 GTSNPN and CDR2 SVGIG (reference sequence). V lost 1 base and J lost 5, with 12 bases in between.